Below, 9 T cell receptor beta chains from the same sample are listed, as sequenced in a study of T cell clonotyping in hematopoietic cell transplantation. TCRdb's copy holds only in-frame clones and misses some; the assay was immunoSEQ multiplex PCR. The sample has 35,000 to 50,000 clones; nearly 97% are singletons. Sample: peripheral blood mononuclear cells. The receptors were gathered from a young man in good health. Some clones in this sample may be carry-over from other donors' samples.

The table lists this clone with a count of one. The V and J genes are TRBV4-2 and TRBJ2-4; a weak D match, TRBD2 (5 bases). There are 16 residues in the CDR3. The V end was cut by 0 bases, the J end by 2 bases, with 11 bases between. Germline V gene lookup returns CDR1 LGHNA and CDR2 YNFKEQ. In DNA, the CDR3 is TGTGCCAGCAGCCAAGACGGGGATGTGACCAAAAACATTCAGTACTTC. This codes for CASSQDGDVTKNIQYF.

About this clone: The sample contains more than one DNA sequence encoding this CDR3. The rearrangement uses TRBV19 and TRBJ2-5; 7 bases agree with TRBD2. Per germline, CDR1 LNHDA and CDR2 SQIVND (reference sequence). Germline trimming cut 8 bases from V and 5 bases from J; bases unmatched to any gene: 2. CDR3 size: 11 residues. CDR3: CASRGEETQYF. Written as DNA, the CDR3 is TGTGCCAGTCGGGGGGAGGAGACCCAGTACTTC. Filled out from reference TRBV19 and TRBJ2-5, the complete variable domain reads DGGITQSPKYLFRKEGQNVTLSCEQNLNHDAMYWYRQDPGQGLRLIYYSQIVNDFQKGDIAEGYSVSREKKESFPLTVTSAQKNPTAFYLCASRGEETQYFGPGTRLLVL.

The gene calls are TRBV28 and TRBJ1-1; TRBD1 is a possible D gene (5 bases). The CDR3 contains 13 residues. Trimming stripped 5 bases from V and 2 bases from J, with 9 bases between. Per the germline V gene, CDR1 is MDHEN and CDR2 is SYDVKM. CDR3 bases: TGTGCCAGCAGTGGGGACTTTAACACTGAAGCTTTCTTT. It encodes CASSGDFNTEAFF. The full variable domain, rest sourced from reference TRBV28 and TRBJ1-1, is DVKVTQSSRYLVKRTGEKVFLECVQDMDHENMFWYRQDPGLGLRLIYFSYDVKMKEKGDIPEGYSVSREKKERFSLILESASTNQTSMYLCASSGDFNTEAFFGQGTRLTVV.

In its sample, this clone was seen once. V usage is TRBV19 and J usage is TRBJ1-2; D is possibly TRBD1 (6 bases). Trimming stripped 7 bases from V and 4 bases from J, with 13 bases between. CDR3 length: 13 residues. Germline values: CDR1 LNHDA, CDR2 SQIVND (reference sequence). The CDR3 spells CASTWTASYGYTF. The CDR3 coding sequence is TGTGCCAGTACCTGGACAGCCTCCTATGGCTACACCTTC.

The gene calls are TRBV5-1 and TRBJ2-7, with TRBD2 matching 7 bases. The CDR3 length is 15 residues. Germline CDR1 is SGHRS and CDR2 is YFSETQ. The V segment lost 4 bases and the J segment 2 bases; nucleotides outside the gene matches: 9. The CDR3 loop is CASSANSGRTYEQYF. The CDR3 nucleotides are TGCGCCAGCAGCGCTAACTCCGGGAGGACCTACGAGCAGTACTTC.

The gene calls are TRBV9 and TRBJ1-2, with D unclear. This CDR3 has 15 residues. Germline CDR1 and CDR2: SGDLS and YYNGEE. V was trimmed by 0 bases and J by 5 bases, leaving 14 bases between them. This CDR3 reads CASSVGQNSGYGYTF. The CDR3 nucleotides read TGTGCCAGCAGCGTAGGTCAAAACTCCGGGTATGGCTACACCTTC. The whole variable domain, filled in from reference TRBV9 and TRBJ1-2, reads DSGVTQTPKHLITATGQRVTLRCSPRSGDLSVYWYQQSLDQGLQFLIQYYNGEERAKGNILERFSAQQFPDLHSELNLSSLELGDSALYFCASSVGQNSGYGYTFGSGTRLTVV.

The chain couples TRBV6-6 to TRBJ1-4; D ambiguous. The CDR3 has 15 residues. The germline V gene has CDR1 MNHNY and CDR2 SVGAGI (reference sequence). Between the trimmed V and J ends, which lost 0 bases and 8 bases, there was a span of 13 bases. CDR3 bases: TGTGCCAGCAGTTACTCGATGGGGTCTCAGGAAAAACTGTTTTTT. Translated: CASSYSMGSQEKLFF.

The J gene is TRBJ1-1, the V gene TRBV4-3; no firm D call. V was cut by 0 bases and J by 1 base, with 12 bases left in between. The CDR3 totals 16 residues. The germline V gene has CDR1 LGHNA and CDR2 YSLEER. For the CDR3, the DNA is TGCGCCAGCAGCCAAGAAAACGTAGGGAGGAACACTGAAGCTTTCTTT. Its protein is CASSQENVGRNTEAFF.

The chain joins TRBV19 to TRBJ2-7, with D possibly being TRBD1 (5 bases). CDR3 length: 14 amino acids. Germline V gives CDR1 LNHDA, CDR2 SQIVND (reference sequence). With 4 bases removed from V and 2 bases from J, the gap between germline ends came to 12 bases. CDR3 amino acids: CASSKGQGPYEQYF. The DNA of the CDR3 is TGTGCCAGTAGTAAAGGGCAGGGCCCCTACGAGCAGTACTTC. The variable domain in full, completed from reference TRBV19 and TRBJ2-7, reads DGGITQSPKYLFRKEGQNVTLSCEQNLNHDAMYWYRQDPGQGLRLIYYSQIVNDFQKGDIAEGYSVSREKKESFPLTVTSAQKNPTAFYLCASSKGQGPYEQYFGPGTRLTVT.